The 26 T cell receptor beta chains in this list originate from one sample, sequenced in a study of OX40 agonist ivuxolimab in advanced cancers. Some clones are missing from TCRdb's copy, which holds only in-frame ones; the method was immunoSEQ multiplex PCR. The table shows some 15,000 clones, with 80% to 95% occurring only once. The sample in question was CD4+ or CD8+ T cells sorted from blood, obtained in a trial of the OX40 agonist ivuxolimab. The origin of the receptors is an adult with an advanced solid tumor such as melanoma, head and neck, liver or kidney cancer.

The rearrangement uses TRBV9 and TRBJ2-3; D not certain. The CDR3 consists of 13 residues. The germline V and J ends were trimmed by 3 bases and 2 bases, with 7 bases remaining between them. CDR1 SGDLS and CDR2 YYNGEE come from the germline V gene. CDR3 coding DNA: TGTGCCAGCAGCGATCCGGACACAGATACGCAGTATTTT. Translating it yields CASSDPDTDTQYF.

The chain joins TRBV9 to TRBJ2-3; TRBD2 agrees at 8 bases. The junction had 8 bases not matched to a gene; V was cut back by 4 bases and J by 4 bases. The CDR3 has 15 residues. Germline V gives CDR1 SGDLS, CDR2 YYNGEE. CDR3 region: CASSLEGLEADTQYF. The CDR3 DNA follows: TGTGCCAGCAGCCTTGAGGGACTAGAAGCAGATACGCAGTATTTT.

The rearrangement uses TRBV6-1 and TRBJ1-2, with a tentative D call TRBD1 (6 bases). Germline V lookup: CDR1 MNHNS, CDR2 SASEGT. This CDR3 is built from 19 residues. The V and J ends lost 3 bases and 3 bases respectively, with 26 bases between them. CDR3 nucleotide sequence: TGTGCCAGCAGTGATCTAGCCCCGGACAGCAGCGAATTATACTATGGCTACACCTTC. Translated, it gives CASSDLAPDSSELYYGYTF.

This chain links TRBV5-6 with TRBJ1-3; D gene unclear. This CDR3 comprises 15 residues. The germline gives CDR1 SGHDT, CDR2 YYEEEE. V lost 0 bases, J lost 3 bases, and 10 bases lay in between. The CDR3 spells CASSLAQAVGNTIYF. CDR3 nucleotide sequence: TGTGCCAGCAGCTTGGCCCAGGCAGTTGGAAACACCATATATTTT.

The table lists this clone with a count of one. The chain has TRBV11-2 and TRBJ2-5, with D possibly matching TRBD1 (6 bases). Germline CDR1 reads SGHAT; CDR2 reads FQNNGV. The CDR3 consists of 15 residues. Trimming cost V 3 bases and J 1 base, with 12 bases left between them. The CDR3 DNA sequence: TGTGCCAGCAGCTTCAGGGGCCGCGGCCAAGAGACCCAGTACTTC. It translates to CASSFRGRGQETQYF. The whole variable domain, remainder taken from reference TRBV11-2 and TRBJ2-5, is EAGVAQSPRYKIIEKRQSVAFWCNPISGHATLYWYQQILGQGPKLLIQFQNNGVVDDSQLPKDRFSAERLKGVDSTLKIQPAKLEDSAVYLCASSFRGRGQETQYFGPGTRLLVL.

The rearrangement joins TRBV10-3 to TRBJ2-7, with 15 bases aligning to TRBD2. The CDR3 runs to 16 residues. Germline CDR1 ENHRY, CDR2 SYGVKD. J gave up 0 bases and V 8 bases, and 5 bases lay outside the gene matches. Written as DNA, the CDR3 is TGTGCCATCGGACTAGCGGGAGGGGAGGGCTCCTACGAGCAGTACTTC. The encoded protein is CAIGLAGGEGSYEQYF.

The sample holds one count of this clone. V usage is TRBV7-2 and J usage is TRBJ1-1; D gene unclear. Germline-derived CDR1 and CDR2 are SGHTA and FQGNSA. This CDR3 has 13 amino acids. The ends were cut back, 3 bases at V and 2 bases at J, with 7 bases in the middle. The CDR3, as DNA: TGTGCCAGCAGCTTCACGGCCAACACTGAAGCTTTCTTT. It yields the protein CASSFTANTEAFF. The full variable domain, completed using reference TRBV7-2 and TRBJ1-1, is GAGVSQSPSNKVTEKGKDVELRCDPISGHTALYWYRQSLGQGLEFLIYFQGNSAPDKSGLPSDRFSAERTGGSVSTLTIQRTQQEDSAVYLCASSFTANTEAFFGQGTRLTVV.

The chain links TRBV28 to TRBJ1-1; TRBD1 aligns across 11 bases. The V gene's germline CDR1 is MDHEN and CDR2 SYDVKM. The CDR3 loop spans 18 amino acids. The junction had 10 bases not matched to a gene; V was cut back by 4 bases and J by 0 bases. The CDR3 reads CASSSGTGGLLMNTEAFF. CDR3 sequence (DNA): TGTGCCAGCAGTTCCGGGACAGGGGGTCTTCTCATGAACACTGAAGCTTTCTTT.

J is TRBJ2-3 and V is TRBV29-1; 10 positions match TRBD1. Germline V gene lookup returns CDR1 SQVTM and CDR2 ANQGSEA. CDR3 size: 15 residues. With 4 bases clipped from V and 4 bases from J, the junction kept 8 bases outside the gene matches. The CDR3 sequence is CSVGAFDRGPDTQYF. CDR3 nucleotide sequence: TGCAGCGTTGGGGCTTTCGACAGGGGGCCAGATACGCAGTATTTT.

This clone was seen once. The CDR3 reads CASSSPGTGRGYTF. Here the CDR3 DNA reads TGTGCCAGCAGTTCCCCAGGGACAGGTCGCGGCTACACCTTC. The V and J genes are TRBV28 and TRBJ1-2; TRBD1 matches 8 bases. Looked up from germline, CDR1 is MDHEN and CDR2 is SYDVKM. CDR3 length equals 14 residues. The V segment lost 4 bases and the J segment 8 bases; nucleotides outside the gene matches: 9.

The rearrangement uses TRBV5-6 and TRBJ2-3; 10 bases match TRBD2. Germline V CDR1 and CDR2: SGHDT, YYEEEE. With 2 bases clipped from V and 2 bases from J, the junction kept 8 bases outside the gene matches. The CDR3 is 17 amino acids. The CDR3 DNA reads as TGTGCCAGCAGCTTCGAACTAGCGGGACGTGACACAGATACGCAGTATTTT. Its translation is CASSFELAGRDTDTQYF. Full variable domain (rest looked up from reference TRBV5-6 and TRBJ2-3): DAGVTQSPTHLIKTRGQQVTLRCSPKSGHDTVSWYQQALGQGPQFIFQYYEEEERQRGNFPDRFSGHQFPNYSSELNVNALLLGDSALYLCASSFELAGRDTDTQYFGPGTRLTVL.

The V call is TRBV5-1, the J call TRBJ2-7; 8 nucleotides line up with TRBD2. The CDR3 runs to 14 residues. Germline trimming cut 2 bases from V and 1 base from J; bases unmatched to any gene: 2. Germline V CDR1 and CDR2: SGHRS, YFSETQ. DNA for the CDR3: TGCGCCAGCAGCTTCACTAGCGGATCCTACGAGCAGTACTTC. Translation: CASSFTSGSYEQYF.

In this sample, this clone turned up once. The chain has TRBV11-3 and TRBJ1-1; D is undetermined. Germline V lookup: CDR1 SGHNT, CDR2 YENEEA. V lost 3 bases and J lost 3, with 8 bases in between. This CDR3 has 13 residues. The CDR3 DNA is TGTGCCAGCAGCTTTAGGTTGTACACTGAAGCTTTCTTT. It yields the protein CASSFRLYTEAFF.

This clone occurred once. The chain recombines TRBV5-4 with TRBJ2-7, with TRBD2 identical over 7 bases. The CDR3 is made up of 14 amino acids. V shed 3 bases, J shed 5 bases, and the junction held 8 bases outside the gene matches. The germline V gene encodes CDR1 SGHNT and CDR2 YYREEE (reference sequence). The CDR3 DNA follows: TGTGCCAGCAGCTCAAGCGGGATGATCGACGAGCAGTACTTC. Translated, it gives CASSSSGMIDEQYF.

The chain uses TRBV10-1 and TRBJ2-5; no definite D call. Per the germline V gene, CDR1 is WNHNN and CDR2 is SYGVQD (reference sequence). V was trimmed by 8 bases and J by 4 bases, leaving 11 bases between them. The CDR3 runs 12 residues. The CDR3 reads CASLVSVETQYF. In DNA form, the CDR3 reads TGCGCCAGCCTAGTGTCGGTAGAGACCCAGTACTTC.

This clone came up once. The chain links TRBV28 to TRBJ2-7; 7 nucleotides line up with TRBD2. CDR1 and CDR2 from the germline V gene are MDHEN and SYDVKM. The CDR3 runs to 16 residues. V was pared by 2 bases and J by 3 bases, with 10 bases of the junction left unmatched. CDR3 sequence: CASSLLMSGAGYEQYF. Written as DNA, the CDR3 is TGTGCCAGCAGTTTACTTATGAGCGGGGCTGGCTACGAGCAGTACTTC.

The chain combines TRBV27 with TRBJ1-1; the match to TRBD1 covers 9 bases. Germline CDR1 is MNHEY and CDR2 is SMNVEV (reference sequence). The V segment lost 6 bases and the J segment 1 base; nucleotides outside the gene matches: 3. The CDR3 is 14 amino acids. The CDR3 nucleotides are TGTGCCAGCAGGGACAGGGGCAGGAACACTGAAGCTTTCTTT. Translating it yields CASRDRGRNTEAFF.

This clone was found a few times. The CDR3 loop is CASSSFDRGGGYTF. The CDR3 bases are TGTGCCAGCAGCTCCTTCGACAGGGGTGGTGGCTACACCTTC. This sequence joins TRBV7-9 and TRBJ1-2; 8 bases fit TRBD1. CDR3 length: 14 residues. CDR1 is SEHNR, CDR2 FQNEAQ, per germline (reference sequence). With 4 bases clipped from V and 7 bases from J, the junction kept 8 bases outside the gene matches.

The chain couples TRBV4-2 to TRBJ1-1; possibly TRBD1 for D (5 bases). Between the trimmed V and J ends, which lost 4 bases and 5 bases, there was a span of 17 bases. The germline V gene encodes CDR1 LGHNA and CDR2 YNFKEQ. The CDR3 consists of 15 residues. The CDR3 bases are TGTGCCAGCAGCCCGGAAGTAGGGCGGGGGACTGAAGCTTTCTTT. Translation gives CASSPEVGRGTEAFF.

The sample holds one count of this clone. CDR3 loop: CASSARFLNTGELFF. The CDR3 DNA follows: TGTGCCAGCAGTGCTAGGTTCTTGAACACCGGGGAGCTGTTTTTT. The chain links TRBV28 to TRBJ2-2; unclear D gene. V shed 5 bases and J shed 1 base, with 11 bases lying between them. The germline V gene has CDR1 MDHEN and CDR2 SYDVKM. The CDR3 totals 15 residues.

The rearrangement links TRBV11-2 to TRBJ2-5; TRBD2 aligns across 9 bases. The J call may be faulty, since TRBJ2-7 better matches the DNA end. The V gene's germline CDR1 is SGHAT and CDR2 FQNNGV. The CDR3 spans 13 residues. For the CDR3, the DNA is TGTGCCAGCAGCCCAGCGGGAGGTTACGAGCAGTACTTC. It encodes CASSPAGGYEQYF.

V gene TRBV11-3 combines with J gene TRBJ2-7; D gene ambiguous. Trimming stripped 1 base from V and 3 bases from J, with 10 bases between. CDR1 is SGHNT, CDR2 YENEEA, per germline. The CDR3 consists of 14 residues. In nucleotides, the CDR3 is TGTGCCAGCAGCTTAGTCACATCCGGCTACGAGCAGTACTTC. This translates into CASSLVTSGYEQYF.

CDR3 nucleotide sequence: TGTGCCAGCAGTTTATGGGACACTGACTCTGGGGCCAACGTCCTGACTTTC. Protein: CASSLWDTDSGANVLTF. The chain combines TRBV27 with TRBJ2-6; tentative D call: TRBD1 (6 bases). The CDR3 consists of 17 residues. The germline V gene encodes CDR1 MNHEY and CDR2 SMNVEV (reference sequence). Trimming took off 1 base at V and 0 bases at J, with 10 bases between the two ends. Based on the CDR3 plus reference TRBV27 and TRBJ2-6, the full variable domain is EAQVTQNPRYLITVTGKKLTVTCSQNMNHEYMSWYRQDPGLGLRQIYYSMNVEVTDKGDVPEGYKVSRKEKRNFPLILESPSPNQTSLYFCASSLWDTDSGANVLTFGAGSRLTVL.

The V and J genes are TRBV28 and TRBJ2-3, with no clear D. With 0 bases removed from V and 2 bases from J, the gap between germline ends came to 6 bases. The CDR3 has 14 amino acids. CDR1 MDHEN and CDR2 SYDVKM come from the germline V gene. The CDR3 loop reads CASSLWGFTDTQYF. The CDR3 DNA sequence: TGTGCCAGCAGTTTATGGGGGTTCACAGATACGCAGTATTTT.

The chain uses TRBV27 and TRBJ2-7, with D tentatively TRBD1 or TRBD2 (6 bases each). V was clipped by 3 bases and J by 1 base, with 13 bases between them. Looked up from germline, CDR1 is MNHEY and CDR2 is SMNVEV (reference sequence). The CDR3 spans 15 residues. The CDR3 loop reads CASSFGGLISYEQYF. In DNA, the CDR3 is TGTGCCAGCAGTTTCGGGGGCTTAATATCCTACGAGCAGTACTTC.

CDR3 residues: CASSSRLASSRDTQYF. CDR3 sequence (DNA): TGTGCCAGCAGCTCCAGACTAGCGTCCTCCAGAGATACGCAGTATTTT. The rearrangement links TRBV7-9 to TRBJ2-3; 8 bases fit TRBD2. Germline loops: CDR1 SEHNR, CDR2 FQNEAQ (reference sequence). Germline trimming cut 4 bases from V and 5 bases from J; bases unmatched to any gene: 11. The CDR3 totals 16 residues. Using reference TRBV7-9 and TRBJ2-3 for the parts outside the CDR3, the full variable domain is DTGVSQNPRHKITKRGQNVTFRCDPISEHNRLYWYRQTLGQGPEFLTYFQNEAQLEKSRLLSDRFSAERPKGSFSTLEIQRTEQGDSAMYLCASSSRLASSRDTQYFGPGTRLTVL.